Listed below are T cell receptor beta chains from one sample, sequenced in a study of glioma-infiltrating T cells after dendritic cell vaccination. Method: immunoSEQ multiplex PCR; TCRdb's copy keeps in-frame clones and lacks some. Found here are around 89,000 clones, 85% to 90% of them singletons; the top ten hold approximately 14%. Sequencing was performed on blood, taken before dendritic cell vaccination. These receptors originate from a human donor with glioblastoma. Both conserved end residues are part of each CDR3. The D gene is left open where the match is weak. Size tells how often a clone was seen (once, few, many) or the class of an expanded clone, and some rows leave it out.

v_call	clone_size	d_call	j_call	cdr3_aa	cdr3_nt
TRBV9	NA	NA	TRBJ1-1	CASSASPKNEAFF	TGTGCCAGCAGCGCTAGTCCCAAGAATGAAGCTTTCTTT
TRBV7-9	once	TRBD1	TRBJ2-2	CASSLVGDRGTGELFF	TGTGCCAGCAGCTTAGTAGGGGACAGGGGCACCGGGGAGCTGTTTTTT
TRBV2	NA	NA	TRBJ2-7	CATLWEGGYEQYF	TGTGCCACTTTGTGGGAGGGGGGCTACGAGCAGTACTTC
TRBV5-4	NA	TRBD2	TRBJ2-4	CASAPGTRGGDIQYF	TGTGCCAGCGCCCCCGGAACGCGGGGGGGAGACATTCAGTACTTC
TRBV6-5	NA	TRBD2	TRBJ2-7	CASSYSKASGSHEQYF	TGTGCCAGCAGTTACTCGAAAGCTAGCGGGAGCCACGAGCAGTACTTC
TRBV27	NA	TRBD1	TRBJ2-1	CASSARTGYNEQFF	TGTGCCAGCAGTGCAAGGACAGGGTACAATGAGCAGTTCTTC
TRBV5-1	NA	NA	TRBJ2-7	CASSLALASSYEQYF	TGCGCCAGCAGCTTGGCTCTAGCTTCCTCCTACGAGCAGTACTTC
TRBV5-6	NA	NA	TRBJ1-1	CASSLRGTEAFF	TGTGCCAGCAGCTTAAGGGGCACTGAAGCTTTCTTT
TRBV27	NA	NA	TRBJ1-5	CASSFGTRDQPQHF	TGTGCCAGCAGTTTCGGGACTCGAGATCAGCCCCAGCATTTT
TRBV5-6	NA	TRBD1	TRBJ1-1	CASSSLGGQVNGFSEAFF	TGTGCCAGCAGCTCCCTCGGGGGACAGGTGAACGGGTTCTCTGAAGCTTTCTTT
TRBV5-4	few	NA	TRBJ2-1	CASSLDQFEQFF	TGTGCCAGCAGCTTGGATCAGTTTGAGCAGTTCTTC
TRBV28	once	TRBD2	TRBJ2-1	CASSLPRTSGSSYNEQFF	TGTGCCAGCAGTTTACCCCGGACTAGCGGGAGCTCCTACAATGAGCAGTTCTTC
TRBV18	NA	NA	TRBJ2-7	CASSPTGTPYEQYF	TGTGCCAGCTCACCCACAGGGACCCCCTACGAGCAGTACTTC
TRBV7-9	once	NA	TRBJ1-1	CASSLGRVWGTEAFF	TGTGCCAGCAGCTTAGGGCGGGTTTGGGGCACTGAAGCTTTCTTT
TRBV25-1	NA	NA	TRBJ2-5	CASSESAGRETQYF	TGTGCCAGCAGTGAATCGGCGGGAAGGGAGACCCAGTACTTC
TRBV5-6	few	NA	TRBJ1-3	CASSLVQNSGNTIYF	TGTGCCAGCAGCTTGGTCCAAAACTCTGGAAACACCATATATTTT
TRBV7-2	once	TRBD2	TRBJ2-1	CASGLAGGDEQFF	TGTGCCAGCGGACTAGCGGGAGGAGATGAGCAGTTCTTC
TRBV7-2	NA	NA	TRBJ1-1	CASSLGIAMNTEAFF	TGTGCCAGCAGCTTAGGTATCGCTATGAACACTGAAGCTTTCTTT
TRBV6-1	few	NA	TRBJ1-4	CASSEVAGDEKLFF	TGTGCCAGCAGTGAAGTCGCCGGAGACGAAAAACTGTTTTTT
TRBV6-4	NA	NA	TRBJ1-1	CASSDNGGHQNTEAFF	TGTGCCAGCAGTGACAATGGGGGACATCAGAACACTGAAGCTTTCTTT
TRBV5-1	NA	TRBD2	TRBJ2-7	CASSFGLAGGPGDGEQYF	TGCGCCAGCAGCTTCGGCCTAGCGGGAGGACCGGGGGATGGCGAGCAGTACTTC
TRBV19	NA	NA	TRBJ2-7	CASSIATEGLAYEQYF	TGTGCCAGTAGTATAGCAACGGAGGGATTGGCCTACGAGCAGTACTTC
TRBV5-4	NA	NA	TRBJ1-4	CASSGTGATNEKLFF	TGTGCCAGCAGCGGCACGGGGGCAACTAATGAAAAACTGTTTTTT
TRBV6-5	NA	TRBD1	TRBJ1-4	CASSYSDRGLEKLFF	TGTGCCAGCAGTTACTCGGACAGGGGGCTTGAAAAACTGTTTTTT
TRBV7-7	NA	TRBD2	TRBJ2-3	CASSRGTSGTDTQYF	TGTGCCAGCAGCCGCGGGACTAGTGGCACAGATACGCAGTATTTT
TRBV5-1	NA	TRBD2	TRBJ2-1	CASSPENSGRDNEQFF	TGCGCCAGCAGCCCGGAAAATAGCGGGAGAGACAATGAGCAGTTCTTC
TRBV4-1	NA	TRBD2	TRBJ2-7	CASSHHSGGDYEQYF	TGCGCCAGCAGCCACCACTCCGGGGGGGACTACGAGCAGTACTTC
TRBV5-6	NA	TRBD1	TRBJ1-2	CASSLDRGFVRYGYTF	TGTGCCAGCAGCTTGGACAGGGGGTTTGTCAGATATGGCTACACCTTC
TRBV9	NA	NA	TRBJ2-7	CASGGDSGYEQYF	TGTGCCAGCGGCGGGGACTCAGGGTACGAGCAGTACTTC
TRBV25-1	NA	TRBD1	TRBJ2-7	CASSGPGTGTYEQYF	TGTGCCAGCAGTGGACCCGGGACAGGGACCTACGAGCAGTACTTC
TRBV9	NA	NA	TRBJ1-1	CASSPPGGIPEAFF	TGTGCCAGCAGCCCTCCCGGGGGTATTCCTGAAGCTTTCTTT
TRBV5-1	once	TRBD1	TRBJ2-7	CASRRTGGQQYF	TGCGCCAGCAGGCGGACAGGGGGCCAGCAGTACTTC
TRBV29-1	NA	NA	TRBJ1-2	CSVASGPNYGYTF	TGCAGCGTTGCGTCAGGGCCTAACTATGGCTACACCTTC
TRBV5-8	NA	NA	TRBJ1-5	CASSSGHPNQPQHF	TGTGCCAGCAGCTCGGGACATCCAAATCAGCCCCAGCATTTT
TRBV6-6	NA	TRBD1	TRBJ2-1	CASRSTGVGNNEQFF	TGTGCCAGCAGGTCCACAGGGGTCGGTAACAATGAGCAGTTCTTC
TRBV6-5	NA	NA	TRBJ2-7	CASKPGLSSYEQYF	TGTGCCAGCAAGCCCGGACTATCCTCCTACGAGCAGTACTTC
TRBV7-6	NA	NA	TRBJ2-2	CASSLVGSTGELFF	TGTGCCAGCAGCTTAGTCGGGTCCACCGGGGAGCTGTTTTTT
TRBV27	NA	NA	TRBJ2-3	CASSLGSTPRDTQYF	TGTGCCAGCAGTTTAGGTTCCACCCCGCGCGATACGCAGTATTTT